This TCR beta chain stems from a study of blood T cell repertoires in COVID-19. Profiled with immunoSEQ multiplex PCR; TCRdb holds only in-frame clones, not every one. The table has fewer than 110,000 clones, 85% seen once. Material: peripheral blood. This sequence was found in a woman aged 70-85 years with active or convalescent COVID-19.

The CDR3 loop reads CASSVATGYEQYF. DNA of the CDR3: TGTGCCAGCAGCGTAGCAACAGGCTACGAGCAGTACTTC. The V and J genes are TRBV9 and TRBJ2-7; D might be TRBD1 (5 bases). This CDR3 has 13 residues. Germline V CDR1 and CDR2: SGDLS, YYNGEE. The germline V and J ends were trimmed by 0 bases and 3 bases, with 7 bases remaining between them.